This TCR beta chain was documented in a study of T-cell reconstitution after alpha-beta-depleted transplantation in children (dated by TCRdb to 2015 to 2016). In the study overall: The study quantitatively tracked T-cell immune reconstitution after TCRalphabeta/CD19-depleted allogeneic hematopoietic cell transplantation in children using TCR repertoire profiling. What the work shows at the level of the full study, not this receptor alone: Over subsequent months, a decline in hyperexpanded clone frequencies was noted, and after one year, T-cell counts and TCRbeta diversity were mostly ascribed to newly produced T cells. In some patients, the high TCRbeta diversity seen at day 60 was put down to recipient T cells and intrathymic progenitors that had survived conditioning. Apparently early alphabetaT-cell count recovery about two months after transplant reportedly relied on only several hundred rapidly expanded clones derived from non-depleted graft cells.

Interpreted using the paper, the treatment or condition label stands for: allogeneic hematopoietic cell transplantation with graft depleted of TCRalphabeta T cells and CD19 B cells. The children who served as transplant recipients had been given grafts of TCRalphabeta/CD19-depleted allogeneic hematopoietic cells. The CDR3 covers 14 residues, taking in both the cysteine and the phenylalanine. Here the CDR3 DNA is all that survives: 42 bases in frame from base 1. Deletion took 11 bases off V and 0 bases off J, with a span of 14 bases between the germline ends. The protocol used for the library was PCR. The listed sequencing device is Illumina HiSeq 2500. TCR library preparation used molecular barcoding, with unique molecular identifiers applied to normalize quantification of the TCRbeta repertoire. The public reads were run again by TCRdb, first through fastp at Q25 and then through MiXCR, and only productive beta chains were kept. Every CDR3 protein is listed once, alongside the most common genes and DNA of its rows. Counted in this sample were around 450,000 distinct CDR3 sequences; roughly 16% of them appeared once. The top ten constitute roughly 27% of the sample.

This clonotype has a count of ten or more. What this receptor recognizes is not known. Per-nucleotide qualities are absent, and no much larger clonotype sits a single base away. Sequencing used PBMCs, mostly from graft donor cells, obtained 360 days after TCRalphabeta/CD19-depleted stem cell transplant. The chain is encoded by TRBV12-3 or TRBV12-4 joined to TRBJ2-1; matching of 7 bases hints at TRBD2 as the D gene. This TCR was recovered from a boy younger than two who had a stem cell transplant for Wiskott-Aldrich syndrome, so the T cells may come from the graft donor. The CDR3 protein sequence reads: CASGGQSSYNEQFF. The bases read TGTGCCTCGGGGGGCCAAAGCTCCTACAATGAGCAGTTCTTC.